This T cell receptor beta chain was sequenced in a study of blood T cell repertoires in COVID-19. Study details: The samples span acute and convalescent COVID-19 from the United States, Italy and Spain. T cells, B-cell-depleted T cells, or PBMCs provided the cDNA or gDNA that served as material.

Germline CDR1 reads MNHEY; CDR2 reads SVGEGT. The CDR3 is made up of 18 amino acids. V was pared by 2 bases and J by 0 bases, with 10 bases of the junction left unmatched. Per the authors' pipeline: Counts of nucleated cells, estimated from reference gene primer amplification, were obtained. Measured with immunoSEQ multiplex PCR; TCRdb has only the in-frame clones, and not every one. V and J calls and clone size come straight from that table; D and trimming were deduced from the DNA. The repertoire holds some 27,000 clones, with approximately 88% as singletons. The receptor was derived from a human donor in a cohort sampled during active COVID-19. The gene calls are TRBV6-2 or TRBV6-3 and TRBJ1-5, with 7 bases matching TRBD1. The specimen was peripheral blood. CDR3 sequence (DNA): TGTGCCAGCAGTTACCCCACAGGGGTCGGATATAGCAATCAGCCCCAGCATTTT. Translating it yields CASSYPTGVGYSNQPQHF.